This T cell receptor (beta chain) was found in a study of T cells in Graves' hyperthyroidism and ophthalmopathy. From 9 to 10 ml of fresh peripheral blood, PBMCs were isolated. The study's findings and limits: Expanded thyroid clonotypes (above 0.001) were mostly also found in blood.

The ends were cut back, 3 bases at V and 1 base at J, with 18 bases in the middle. Germline lookup yields CDR1 SNHLY and CDR2 FYNNEI. CDR3 length: 17 amino acids. A remark on this clonotype: Its antigen is not known.

Amplification targeted TCR beta CDR3 regions from RNA transcripts. The HTBI primer set was used in a first-round RT-PCR of the TCR CDR3. TCRdb re-analysed the multiplex PCR reads in MiXCR, keeping a single row per CDR3 protein. This sample has 300,000 to 400,000 distinct CDR3 sequences, with around a sixth found just once. The V call is TRBV2, the J call TRBJ1-1, with a weak D call TRBD1 (5 bases). Sequenced sample: blood. This receptor was obtained from a man aged 18 to 30 with Graves' ophthalmopathy. The CDR3 bases are TGTGCCAGCAGTGACCTGGGCCAGGGCGTCCAGAACACTGAAGCTTTCTTT. This translates into CASSDLGQGVQNTEAFF.